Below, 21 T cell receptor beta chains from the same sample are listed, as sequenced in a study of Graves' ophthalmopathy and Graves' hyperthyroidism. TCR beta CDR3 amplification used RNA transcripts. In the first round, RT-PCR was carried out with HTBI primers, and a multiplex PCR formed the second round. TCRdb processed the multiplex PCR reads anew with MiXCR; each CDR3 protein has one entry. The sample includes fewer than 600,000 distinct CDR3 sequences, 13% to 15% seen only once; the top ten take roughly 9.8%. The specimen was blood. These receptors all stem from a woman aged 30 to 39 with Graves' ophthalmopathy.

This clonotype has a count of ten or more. The CDR3 reads CASSYASDRAFYEQYF. In DNA form, the CDR3 reads TGTGCCAGCAGCTATGCGTCGGACAGGGCTTTTTACGAGCAGTACTTC. This chain uses TRBV6-2 or TRBV6-3 with TRBJ2-7; 8 nucleotides line up with TRBD1. CDR1 is MNHEY, CDR2 SVGEGT, per germline. The CDR3 spans 16 residues. Trimming cost V 6 bases and J 4 bases; bases outside gene matches: 14.

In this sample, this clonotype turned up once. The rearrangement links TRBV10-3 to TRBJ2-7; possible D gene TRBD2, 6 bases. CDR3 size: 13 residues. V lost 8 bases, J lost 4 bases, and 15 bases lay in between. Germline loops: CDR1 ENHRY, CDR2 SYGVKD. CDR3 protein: CAIGGKLVYEQYF. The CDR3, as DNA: TGTGCCATCGGGGGGAAACTGGTTTACGAGCAGTACTTC.

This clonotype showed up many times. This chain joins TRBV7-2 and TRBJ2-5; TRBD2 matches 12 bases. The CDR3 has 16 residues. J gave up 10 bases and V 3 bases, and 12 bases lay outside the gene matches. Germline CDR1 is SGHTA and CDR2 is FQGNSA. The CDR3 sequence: CASSLGPSGGVQDQYF. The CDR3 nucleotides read TGTGCCAGCAGCTTGGGGCCTAGCGGGGGGGTTCAGGACCAGTACTTC.

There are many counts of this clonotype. The CDR3 reads CSVRTATGELFF. CDR3 nucleotide sequence: TGCAGCGTCAGGACAGCCACCGGGGAGCTGTTTTTT. The chain employs TRBV29-1 and TRBJ2-2; tentatively, D is TRBD1 (6 bases). Per germline, CDR1 SQVTM and CDR2 ANQGSEA. The CDR3 spans 12 residues. The germline V and J ends were trimmed by 6 bases and 4 bases, with 9 bases remaining between them.

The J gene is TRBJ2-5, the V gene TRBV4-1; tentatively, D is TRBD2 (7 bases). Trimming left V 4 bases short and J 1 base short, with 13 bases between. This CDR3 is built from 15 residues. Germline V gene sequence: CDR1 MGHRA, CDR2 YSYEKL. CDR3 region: CASSPIGGGQETQYF. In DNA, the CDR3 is TGCGCCAGCAGCCCCATAGGGGGGGGCCAAGAGACCCAGTACTTC.

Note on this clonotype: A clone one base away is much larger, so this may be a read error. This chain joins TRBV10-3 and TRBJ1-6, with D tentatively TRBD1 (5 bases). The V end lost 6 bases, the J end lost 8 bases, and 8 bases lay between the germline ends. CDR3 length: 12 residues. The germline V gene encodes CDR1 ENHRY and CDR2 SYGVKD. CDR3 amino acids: CAISPGHSPLHF. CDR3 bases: TGTGCCATCAGCCCAGGGCATTCACCCCTCCACTTT.

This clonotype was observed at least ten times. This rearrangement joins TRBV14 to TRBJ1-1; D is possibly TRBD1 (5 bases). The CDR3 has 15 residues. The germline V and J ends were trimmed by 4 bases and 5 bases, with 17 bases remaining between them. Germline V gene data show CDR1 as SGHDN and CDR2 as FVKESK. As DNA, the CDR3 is TGTGCCAGCAGCCTGGGACTGCGGGGTCGTACTGAAGCTTTCTTT. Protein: CASSLGLRGRTEAFF.

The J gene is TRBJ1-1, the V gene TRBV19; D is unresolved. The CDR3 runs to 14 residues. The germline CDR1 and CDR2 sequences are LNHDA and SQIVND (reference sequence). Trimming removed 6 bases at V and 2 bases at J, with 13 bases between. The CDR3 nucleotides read TGTGCCAGTAGCACCACCGGGTATAACACTGAAGCTTTCTTT. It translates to CASSTTGYNTEAFF.

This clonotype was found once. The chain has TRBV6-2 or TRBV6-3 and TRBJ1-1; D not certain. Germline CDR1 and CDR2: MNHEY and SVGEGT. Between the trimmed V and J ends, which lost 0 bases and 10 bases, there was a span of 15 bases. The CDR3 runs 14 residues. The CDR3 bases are TGTGCCAGCAGTTACTCAGCGACGGGTTCTGCAGCTTTCTTT. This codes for CASSYSATGSAAFF.

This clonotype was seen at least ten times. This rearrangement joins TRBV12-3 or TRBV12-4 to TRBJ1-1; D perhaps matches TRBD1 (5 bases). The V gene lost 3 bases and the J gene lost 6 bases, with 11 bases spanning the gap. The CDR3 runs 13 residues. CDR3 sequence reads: CASSFAGKAEAFF. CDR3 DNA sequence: TGTGCCAGCAGTTTTGCAGGGAAAGCTGAAGCTTTCTTT.

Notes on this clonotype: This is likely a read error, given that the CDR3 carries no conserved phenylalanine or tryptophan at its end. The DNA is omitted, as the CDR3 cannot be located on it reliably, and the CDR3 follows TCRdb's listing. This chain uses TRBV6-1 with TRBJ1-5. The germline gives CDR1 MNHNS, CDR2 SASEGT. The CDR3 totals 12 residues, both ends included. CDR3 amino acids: CASSAREGAGRV.

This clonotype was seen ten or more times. In nucleotides, the CDR3 is TGCAGTGCCGCAACAGGGGTTTCGGGACAGCCCCAGCATTTT. Encoded protein: CSAATGVSGQPQHF. The genes are TRBV20-1 and TRBJ1-5; TRBD1 matches 7 bases. Germline V CDR1 and CDR2: DFQATT, SNEGSKA (reference sequence). Trimming took 6 bases from V and 7 from J; bases not matched to a gene: 12. This CDR3 region has 14 residues.

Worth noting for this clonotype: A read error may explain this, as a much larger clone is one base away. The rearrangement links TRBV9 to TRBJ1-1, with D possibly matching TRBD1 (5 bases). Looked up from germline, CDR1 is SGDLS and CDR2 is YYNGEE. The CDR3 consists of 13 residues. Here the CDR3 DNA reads TGTGCCAGCAGCCCGGACCTGGGGACTGAAGCTTGCTTT. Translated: CASSPDLGTEACF.

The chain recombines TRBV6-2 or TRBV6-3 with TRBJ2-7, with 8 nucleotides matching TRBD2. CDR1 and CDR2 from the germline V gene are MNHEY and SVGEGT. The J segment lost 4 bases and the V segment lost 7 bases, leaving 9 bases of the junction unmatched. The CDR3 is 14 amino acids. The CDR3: CASTDGLAGYEQYF. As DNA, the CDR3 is TGTGCCAGCACCGACGGACTAGCTGGGTACGAGCAGTACTTC.

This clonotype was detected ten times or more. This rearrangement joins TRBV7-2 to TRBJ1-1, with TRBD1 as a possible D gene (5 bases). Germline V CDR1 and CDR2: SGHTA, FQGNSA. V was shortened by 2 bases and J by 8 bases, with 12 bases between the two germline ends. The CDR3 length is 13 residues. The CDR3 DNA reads TGTGCCAGCAGCTTATACAGGCTACGGGAAGCTTTCTTT. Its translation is CASSLYRLREAFF.

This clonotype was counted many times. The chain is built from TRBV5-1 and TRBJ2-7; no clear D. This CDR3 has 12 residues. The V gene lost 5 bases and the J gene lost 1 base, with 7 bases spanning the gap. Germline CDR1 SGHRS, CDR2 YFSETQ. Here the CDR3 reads CASRQSSYEQYF. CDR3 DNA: TGCGCCAGCAGACAGTCATCCTACGAGCAGTACTTC.

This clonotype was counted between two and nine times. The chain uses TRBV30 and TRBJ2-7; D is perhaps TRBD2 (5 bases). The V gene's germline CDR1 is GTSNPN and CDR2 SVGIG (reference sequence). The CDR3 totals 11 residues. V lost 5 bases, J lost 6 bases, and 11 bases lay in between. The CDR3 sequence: CAWGDGIEQYF. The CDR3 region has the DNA TGTGCCTGGGGTGACGGGATCGAGCAGTACTTC.

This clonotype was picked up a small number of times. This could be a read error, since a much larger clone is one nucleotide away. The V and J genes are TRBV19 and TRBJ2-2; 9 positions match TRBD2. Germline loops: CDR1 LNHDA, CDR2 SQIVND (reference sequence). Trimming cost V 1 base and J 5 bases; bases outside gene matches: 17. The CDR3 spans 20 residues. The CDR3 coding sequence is TGTGCCAGTAGTATAGGATCCGGACTAGCGAACTTCCGGGAGACCGGGGAGCTGTTTTTT. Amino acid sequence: CASSIGSGLANFRETGELFF.

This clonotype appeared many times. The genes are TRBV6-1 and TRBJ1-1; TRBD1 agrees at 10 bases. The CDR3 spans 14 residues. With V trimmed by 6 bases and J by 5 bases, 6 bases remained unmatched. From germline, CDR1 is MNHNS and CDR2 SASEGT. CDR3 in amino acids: CASRPGQGNTEAFF. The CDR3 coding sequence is TGTGCCAGCAGACCGGGACAGGGGAATACTGAAGCTTTCTTT.

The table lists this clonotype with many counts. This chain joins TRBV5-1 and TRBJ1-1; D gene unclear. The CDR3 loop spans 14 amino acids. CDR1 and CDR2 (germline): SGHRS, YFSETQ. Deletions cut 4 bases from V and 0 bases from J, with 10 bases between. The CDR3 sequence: CASSLGDLNTEAFF. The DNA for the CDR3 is TGCGCCAGCAGCCTAGGAGATCTGAACACTGAAGCTTTCTTT.

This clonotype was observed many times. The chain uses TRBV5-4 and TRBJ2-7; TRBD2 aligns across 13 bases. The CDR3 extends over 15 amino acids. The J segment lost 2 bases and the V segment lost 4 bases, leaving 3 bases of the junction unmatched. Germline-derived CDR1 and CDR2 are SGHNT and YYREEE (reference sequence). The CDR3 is CASSALAGGTYEQYF. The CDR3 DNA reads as TGTGCCAGCAGCGCACTAGCGGGAGGGACCTACGAGCAGTACTTC.